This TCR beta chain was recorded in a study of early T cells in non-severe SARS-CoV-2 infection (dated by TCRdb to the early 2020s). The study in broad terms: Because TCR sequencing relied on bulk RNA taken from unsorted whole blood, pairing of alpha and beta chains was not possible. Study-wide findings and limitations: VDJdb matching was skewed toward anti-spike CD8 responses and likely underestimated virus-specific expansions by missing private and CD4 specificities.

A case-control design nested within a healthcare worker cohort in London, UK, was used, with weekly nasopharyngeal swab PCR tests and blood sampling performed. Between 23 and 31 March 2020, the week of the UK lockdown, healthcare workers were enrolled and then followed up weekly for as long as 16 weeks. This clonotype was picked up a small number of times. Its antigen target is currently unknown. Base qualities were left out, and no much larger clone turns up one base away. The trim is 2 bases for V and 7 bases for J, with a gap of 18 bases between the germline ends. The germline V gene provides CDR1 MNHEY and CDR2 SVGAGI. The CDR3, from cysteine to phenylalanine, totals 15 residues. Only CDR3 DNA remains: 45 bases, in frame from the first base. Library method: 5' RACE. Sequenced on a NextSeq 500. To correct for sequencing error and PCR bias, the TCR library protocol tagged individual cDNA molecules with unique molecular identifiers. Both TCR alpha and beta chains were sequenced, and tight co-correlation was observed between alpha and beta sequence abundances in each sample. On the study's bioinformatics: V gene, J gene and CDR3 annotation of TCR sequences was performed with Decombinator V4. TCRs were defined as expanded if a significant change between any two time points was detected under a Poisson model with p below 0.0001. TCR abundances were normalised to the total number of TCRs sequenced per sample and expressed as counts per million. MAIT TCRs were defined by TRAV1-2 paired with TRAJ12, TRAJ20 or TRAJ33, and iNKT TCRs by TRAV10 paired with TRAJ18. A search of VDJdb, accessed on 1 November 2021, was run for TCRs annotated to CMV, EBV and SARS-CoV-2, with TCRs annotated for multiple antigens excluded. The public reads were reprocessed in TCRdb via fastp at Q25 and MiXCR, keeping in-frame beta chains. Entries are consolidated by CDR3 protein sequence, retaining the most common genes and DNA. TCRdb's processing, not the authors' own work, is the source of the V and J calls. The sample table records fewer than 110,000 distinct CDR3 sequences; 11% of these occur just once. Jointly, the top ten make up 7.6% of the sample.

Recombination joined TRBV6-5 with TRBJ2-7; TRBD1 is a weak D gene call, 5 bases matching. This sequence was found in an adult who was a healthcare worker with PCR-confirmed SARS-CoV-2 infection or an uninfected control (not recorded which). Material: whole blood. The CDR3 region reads CASSYGQGVDREQYF. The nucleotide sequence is TGTGCCAGCAGTTACGGGCAGGGTGTTGATCGGGAGCAGTACTTC.